This TCR beta chain appears in the sequencing data of a study of OX40 agonist ivuxolimab in advanced cancers. General notes on the study: Ivuxolimab was an agonistic, fully human IgG2 monoclonal antibody directed against OX40 (CD134), a costimulatory receptor. The monotherapy dose-escalation portion (N ≈ 55 patients) of the phase I ivuxolimab trial is reported in the paper. In the dose-escalation cohort, more than 75% of patients were male, and the mean age was about 55 years, with a range of roughly 23 to 85. Partial responses occurred in three dose-escalation patients: two with cutaneous melanoma and one with hepatocellular carcinoma. Intravenous ivuxolimab was administered to patients every 2 weeks at six dose levels: 0.01, 0.1, 0.3, 1.5, 3 and 10 mg/kg. Patients were allowed to have had prior anti-PD-1, anti-PD-L1 or anti-CTLA-4 therapy, and roughly 40% of the dose-escalation patients had previously received checkpoint inhibitors. The point of sequencing TCRbeta in the periphery was to test whether ivuxolimab changed TCR sequence diversity and drove clonal T-cell expansion. Of the 50 to 55 patients in dose escalation, about 20 had hepatocellular carcinoma, roughly 15 had melanoma, 9 had renal cell carcinoma and 9 had head and neck cancer.

The cysteine opens and the phenylalanine closes a CDR3 of 13 amino acids. Only the CDR3 region is kept as DNA, spanning 39 bases read in frame from base 1. Trimming at the junction amounts to 5 bases on V and 4 bases on J, and the germline ends lie 12 bases apart. The germline V gene (reference sequence) yields GTSNPN for CDR1 and SVGIG for CDR2. Study-wide findings and limitations: After ivuxolimab, more expanded clones were found on average in CD8+ T cells than in CD4+ T cells. In the 0.1-3.0 mg/kg groups, partial responders had among the lowest normalized peripheral clonal expansion, particularly in CD8+ T cells. At doses of 0.1 to 3.0 mg/kg, clonal expansion of both CD4+ and CD8+ T cells in blood was seen between baseline and week 6. Antigen specificity was not determined for the clonally expanded peripheral T cells. Low levels of normalized T-cell clonal expansion were also shown by some nonresponding patients.

Genomic DNA was isolated from the sorted cells so that the TCRbeta CDR3 region could be sequenced. TCRbeta CDR3 regions were sequenced using the immunoSEQ Assay. Sourced from immuneACCESS, this table was stored by TCRdb with only in-frame sequences that have V and J called. A share of the clones is absent; for the studies checked, an unresolved V gene accounts for under half, and the remainder has no known explanation. The sample profile shows 59,000 or so clones; around 86% of them were found once. The top ten constitute 0.37% of the sample. Patients with a history of autoimmune disease or receiving systemic immunosuppression were excluded from the trial. Peripheral blood for TCR sequencing was collected from all dose cohorts at baseline, on cycle 4 day 1, and on cycle 7 day 1. Samples came from an open-label, multicenter, first-in-human phase I dose-escalation trial of ivuxolimab. Adults with locally advanced or metastatic melanoma, renal cell, hepatocellular, or head and neck squamous cell carcinoma were enrolled in the trial. Before TCR sequencing, CD4+ T cells and CD8+ T cells from peripheral blood were sorted into separate populations.

Regarding this clone: Its recognized antigen is unknown. Base qualities are not recorded, but no much larger clone differs from it by a single base.

The TCR was taken from an adult with an advanced solid tumor such as melanoma, head and neck, liver or kidney cancer. The sequencing used CD4+ or CD8+ T cells sorted from blood, collected in a trial of the OX40 agonist ivuxolimab. This chain is built from TRBV30 and TRBJ1-3; D gene: possibly TRBD1, on 5 matching bases. The DNA sequence follows: TGTGCCTGGTACAGGAGGGACGGAAACACCATATATTTT. It translates as CAWYRRDGNTIYF.